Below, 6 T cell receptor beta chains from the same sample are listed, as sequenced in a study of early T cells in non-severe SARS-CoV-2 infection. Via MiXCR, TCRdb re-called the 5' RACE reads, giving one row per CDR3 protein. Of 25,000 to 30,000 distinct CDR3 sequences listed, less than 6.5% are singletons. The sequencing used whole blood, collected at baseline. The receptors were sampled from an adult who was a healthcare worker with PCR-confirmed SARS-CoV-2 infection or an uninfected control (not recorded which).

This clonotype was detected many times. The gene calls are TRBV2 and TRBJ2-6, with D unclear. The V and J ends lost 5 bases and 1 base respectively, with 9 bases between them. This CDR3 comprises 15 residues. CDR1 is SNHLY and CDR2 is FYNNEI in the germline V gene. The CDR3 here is CASSTVGSGANVLTF. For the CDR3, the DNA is TGTGCCAGCAGTACCGTCGGTTCTGGGGCCAACGTCCTGACTTTC.

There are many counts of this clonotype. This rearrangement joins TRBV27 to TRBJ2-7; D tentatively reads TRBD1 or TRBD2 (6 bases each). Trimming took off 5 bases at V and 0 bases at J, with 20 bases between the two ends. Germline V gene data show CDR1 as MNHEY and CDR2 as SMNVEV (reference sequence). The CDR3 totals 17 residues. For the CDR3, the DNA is TGTGCCAGCAGTCCCCGTATTGGAGGGGGTTCCTCCTACGAGCAGTACTTC. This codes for CASSPRIGGGSSYEQYF.

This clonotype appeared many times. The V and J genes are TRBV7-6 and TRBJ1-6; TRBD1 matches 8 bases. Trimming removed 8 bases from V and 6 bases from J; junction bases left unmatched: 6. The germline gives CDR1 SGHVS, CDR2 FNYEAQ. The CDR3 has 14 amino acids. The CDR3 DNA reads TGTGCCAGCGGCCCGACAGGGGTTAATTCACCCCTCCACTTT. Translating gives CASGPTGVNSPLHF.

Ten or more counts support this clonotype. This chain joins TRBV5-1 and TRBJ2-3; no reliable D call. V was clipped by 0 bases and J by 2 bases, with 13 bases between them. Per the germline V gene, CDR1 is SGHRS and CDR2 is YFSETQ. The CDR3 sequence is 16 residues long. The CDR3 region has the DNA TGCGCCAGCAGCTTGGGATTAACGGCGCCCACAGATACGCAGTATTTT. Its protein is CASSLGLTAPTDTQYF.

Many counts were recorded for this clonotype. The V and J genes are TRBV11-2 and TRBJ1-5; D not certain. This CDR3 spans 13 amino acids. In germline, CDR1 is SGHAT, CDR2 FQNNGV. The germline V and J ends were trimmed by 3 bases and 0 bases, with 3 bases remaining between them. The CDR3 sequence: CASSFVSNQPQHF. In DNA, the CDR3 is TGTGCCAGCAGCTTCGTTAGCAATCAGCCCCAGCATTTT. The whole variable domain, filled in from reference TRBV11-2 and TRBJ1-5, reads EAGVAQSPRYKIIEKRQSVAFWCNPISGHATLYWYQQILGQGPKLLIQFQNNGVVDDSQLPKDRFSAERLKGVDSTLKIQPAKLEDSAVYLCASSFVSNQPQHFGDGTRLSIL.

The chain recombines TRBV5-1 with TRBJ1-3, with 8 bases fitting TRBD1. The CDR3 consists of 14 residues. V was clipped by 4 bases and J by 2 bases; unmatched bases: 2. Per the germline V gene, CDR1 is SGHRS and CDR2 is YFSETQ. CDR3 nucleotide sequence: TGCGCCAGCAGCCGACAGGGGACTGGAAACACCATATATTTT. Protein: CASSRQGTGNTIYF.